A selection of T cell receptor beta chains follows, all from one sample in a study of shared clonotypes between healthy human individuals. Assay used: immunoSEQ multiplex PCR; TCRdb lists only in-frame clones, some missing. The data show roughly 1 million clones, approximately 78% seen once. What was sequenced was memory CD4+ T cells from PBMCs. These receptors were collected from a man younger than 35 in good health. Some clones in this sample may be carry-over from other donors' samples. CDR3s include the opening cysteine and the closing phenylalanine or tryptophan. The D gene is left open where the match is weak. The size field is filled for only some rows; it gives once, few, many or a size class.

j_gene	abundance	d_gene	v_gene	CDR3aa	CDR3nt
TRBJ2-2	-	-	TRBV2	CASVLFVGVTGELFF	TGTGCCAGCGTCTTATTTGTCGGGGTAACCGGGGAGCTGTTTTTT
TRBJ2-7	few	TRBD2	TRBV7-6	CASSSTSGYEQYF	TGTGCCAGCAGCTCCACTAGCGGCTACGAGCAGTACTTC
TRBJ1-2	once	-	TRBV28	CASSPGLAGYTF	TGTGCCAGCAGTCCGGGCCTTGCGGGCTACACCTTC
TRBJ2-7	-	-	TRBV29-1	CSVEIQYEQYF	TGCAGCGTTGAAATTCAGTACGAGCAGTACTTC
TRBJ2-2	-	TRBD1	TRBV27	CATSDRGRIGELFF	TGTGCCACCTCTGACAGGGGGCGCATTGGGGAGCTGTTTTTT
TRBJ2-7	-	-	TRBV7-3	CASSPVWGGEQYF	TGTGCCAGCAGCCCCGTTTGGGGAGGCGAGCAGTACTTC
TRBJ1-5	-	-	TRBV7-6	CASSLSRDYQPQHF	TGTGCCAGCAGCCTGAGTAGGGACTATCAGCCCCAGCATTTT
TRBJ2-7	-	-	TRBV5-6	CASSWGGAPEF	TGTGCCAGCAGCTGGGGAGGAGCGCCTGAATTC
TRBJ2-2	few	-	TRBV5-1	CASSLEVGTNTGELFF	TGCGCCAGCAGCTTGGAGGTGGGAACGAACACCGGGGAGCTGTTTTTT
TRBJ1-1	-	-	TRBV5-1	CASSLTVNTEAFF	TGCGCCAGCAGCTTAACCGTGAACACTGAAGCTTTCTTT
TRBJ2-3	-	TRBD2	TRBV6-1	CASRGTSGKSDTQYF	TGTGCCAGCAGAGGGACTAGCGGGAAATCAGATACGCAGTATTTT
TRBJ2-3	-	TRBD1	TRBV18	CASSPLGTGADTQYF	TGTGCCAGCTCACCACTTGGGACAGGGGCAGATACGCAGTATTTT
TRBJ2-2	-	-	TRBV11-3	CASSLGLGTGELFF	TGTGCCAGCAGCTTAGGATTGGGGACCGGGGAGCTGTTTTTT
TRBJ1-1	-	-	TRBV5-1	CASSLTAGNTEAFF	TGCGCCAGCAGCTTAACGGCGGGGAACACTGAAGCTTTCTTT
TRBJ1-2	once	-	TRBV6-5	CASSLWGTDGYTF	TGTGCCAGCAGCCTCTGGGGTACAGATGGCTACACCTTC
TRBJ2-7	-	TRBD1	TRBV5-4	CASSAPGQGYEQYF	TGTGCCAGCAGCGCCCCGGGACAGGGCTACGAGCAGTACTTC
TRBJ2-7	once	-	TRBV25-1	CASSDRGKQYF	TGTGCCAGCAGTGACAGGGGTAAGCAGTACTTC
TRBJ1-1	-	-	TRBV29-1	CSGHSGQGLEAFF	TGCAGCGGACACTCCGGGCAGGGGCTAGAAGCTTTCTTT
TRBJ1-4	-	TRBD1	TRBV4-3	CASSQDMDRVNEKLFF	TGCGCCAGCAGCCAAGATATGGACAGGGTGAATGAAAAACTGTTTTTT
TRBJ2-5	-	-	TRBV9	CASSVVDGKETQYF	TGTGCCAGCAGCGTAGTTGACGGAAAAGAGACCCAGTACTTC
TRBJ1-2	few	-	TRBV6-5	CASRRMTTWGYGYTF	TGTGCCAGCAGACGGATGACCACCTGGGGCTATGGCTACACCTTC
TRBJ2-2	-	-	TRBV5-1	CASSLEGITGELFF	TGCGCCAGCAGCTTGGAGGGGATCACCGGGGAGCTGTTTTTT
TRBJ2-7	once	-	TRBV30	CAWTPRMRSRSSYEQYF	TGTGCCTGGACCCCGCGGATGAGGTCCCGAAGCTCCTACGAGCAGTACTTC
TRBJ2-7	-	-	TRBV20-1	CSAVYAVEQYF	TGCAGTGCCGTCTACGCGGTCGAGCAGTACTTC
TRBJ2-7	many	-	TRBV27	CASSLELGPKTYEQYF	TGTGCCAGCAGCCTTGAGCTGGGACCCAAAACCTACGAGCAGTACTTC
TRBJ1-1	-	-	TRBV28	CASSLGAFTEAFF	TGTGCCAGCAGTTTAGGAGCGTTCACTGAAGCTTTCTTT
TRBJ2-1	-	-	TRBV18	CASSPLWGAQNEQFF	TGTGCCAGCTCACCACTATGGGGGGCGCAGAATGAGCAGTTCTTC
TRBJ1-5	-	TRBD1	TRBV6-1	CASSEQGVYSNQPQHF	TGTGCCAGCAGTGAACAGGGGGTCTATAGCAATCAGCCCCAGCATTTT
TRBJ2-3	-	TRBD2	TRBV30	CAWSRREVGQYF	TGTGCCTGGAGTAGGCGGGAGGTTGGGCAGTATTTT
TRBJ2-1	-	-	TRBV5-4	CASSSPQSSYNEQFF	TGTGCCAGCAGCTCCCCTCAGAGCTCCTACAATGAGCAGTTCTTC
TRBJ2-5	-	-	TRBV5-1	CASSTRPEPETQYF	TGCGCCAGCAGCACCCGCCCCGAGCCAGAGACCCAGTACTTC
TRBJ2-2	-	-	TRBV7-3	CASSPLVYGELFF	TGTGCCAGCAGCCCCCTGGTGTACGGGGAGCTGTTTTTT
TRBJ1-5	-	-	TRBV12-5	CASGKEGGQPQHF	TGTGCTAGTGGGAAGGAGGGGGGACAGCCCCAGCATTTT
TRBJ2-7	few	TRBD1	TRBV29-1	CSGVGQGVRLGTASYEQYF	TGCAGCGGTGTCGGACAGGGGGTAAGGTTAGGTACCGCCTCCTACGAGCAGTACTTC
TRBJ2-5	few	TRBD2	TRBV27	CASRPGGGRETQYF	TGTGCCAGCAGACCGGGAGGCGGGCGAGAGACCCAGTACTTC
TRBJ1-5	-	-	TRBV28	CASRQSNQPQHF	TGTGCCAGCAGACAGAGCAATCAGCCCCAGCATTTT